This T cell receptor (beta chain) originates from a study of CD8 T cells in Susac syndrome. Findings and limits, study-wide: Expansion of Susac CD8+ clones peaked in TEMRA cells and in active patients. The number of Susac-specific public clones found was more than 15 in total CD8+ repertoires and several in CD8+ TEMRA repertoires.

Points on this clonotype: Its antigen is unidentified.

TEMRA cells were enriched by FACS, and CD4+ and CD8+ T cells were negatively isolated. CDR1 is SGHVS and CDR2 is FNYEAQ in the germline V gene. Trimming left V 5 bases short and J 5 bases short, with 16 bases between. The CDR3 is 15 residues long. RNA in amounts of about 0.5 to 1 ug was reverse transcribed with random hexamers. An immunoSEQ multiplex PCR generated amplified TCR beta CDR3 products spanning 54 Vbeta and 13 Jbeta. TCRdb independently ran MiXCR on the immunoSEQ multiplex PCR reads; one entry per CDR3 protein. Among about 53,000 distinct CDR3 sequences listed, more than 85% were seen once.

This clonotype originated in a human donor with Susac syndrome. Sequenced material: CD8+ T cells from PBMCs. The V gene is TRBV7-6, the J gene TRBJ2-1; maybe TRBD1 (6 bases). Here the CDR3 reads CASSPPAQGNNEQFF. Written as DNA, the CDR3 is TGTGCCAGCAGCCCCCCGGCGCAGGGGAACAATGAGCAGTTCTTC.